This passage covers 32 T cell receptor beta chains from one sample sequenced in a study of cytomegalovirus exposure and HLA in healthy donors. Primers for the PCR totalled 60 Vbeta and 13 Jbeta. Here immunoSEQ multiplex PCR was the method, and the copy in TCRdb shows in-frame clones only, minus some. The sample yields about 150,000 clones, around three quarters seen once. The sequenced sample was PBMCs. All receptors derive from a man aged 40-49 years in good health and CMV-seropositive.

This clone was seen once. The V gene is TRBV28, the J gene TRBJ2-4; the match to TRBD1 covers 9 bases. Losses at the gene ends were 6 bases for V and 9 bases for J; bases not matched to a gene: 12. The germline V gene encodes CDR1 MDHEN and CDR2 SYDVKM. There are 15 residues in the CDR3. The CDR3 reads CASSPWGDREVIQYF. Here the CDR3 DNA reads TGTGCCAGCAGCCCCTGGGGGGACAGGGAGGTCATTCAGTACTTC.

J is TRBJ2-4 and V is TRBV19; TRBD2 matches 10 bases. V dropped 2 bases and J dropped 7; count of bases not matched to a gene: 14. CDR1 and CDR2 (germline): LNHDA, SQIVND (reference sequence). This CDR3 region has 18 residues. The CDR3 nucleotides read TGTGCCAGTAGTATACTCAGCGGGAGGGCCTTTGAGCGGAACATTCAGTACTTC. It codes for CASSILSGRAFERNIQYF.

The V and J genes are TRBV4-3 and TRBJ1-1; D ambiguous. The germline V gene has CDR1 LGHNA and CDR2 YSLEER. The CDR3 is 14 residues long. Deletions cut 3 bases from V and 3 bases from J, with 11 bases between. CDR3 amino acids: CASSHLLLDTEAFF. CDR3 in DNA: TGCGCCAGCAGCCATCTGCTACTTGACACTGAAGCTTTCTTT.

This chain connects TRBV9 to TRBJ2-1, with D possibly being TRBD2 (6 bases). Per germline, CDR1 SGDLS and CDR2 YYNGEE. Trimming took off 4 bases at V and 6 bases at J, with 20 bases between the two ends. This CDR3 contains 16 residues. CDR3 protein: CASSLRAEGILNEQFF. CDR3 sequence (DNA): TGTGCCAGCAGCCTCCGGGCGGAGGGGATTCTCAATGAGCAGTTCTTC.

This clone was seen once. CDR3 sequence: CATRGPSGLYNEQFF. The CDR3, as DNA: TGTGCCACCAGGGGACCTAGCGGGCTTTACAATGAGCAGTTCTTC. The J gene is TRBJ2-1, the V gene TRBV15, with 8 positions matching TRBD2. CDR1 and CDR2 (germline): LNHNV, YYDKDF (reference sequence). V shed 6 bases and J 4 bases; nucleotides not matched to a gene: 8. The CDR3 runs 15 residues.

The chain joins TRBV4-2 to TRBJ1-5; D might be TRBD1 (5 bases). This CDR3 has 18 residues. CDR1 and CDR2 from the germline V gene are LGHNA and YNFKEQ. V was clipped by 0 bases and J by 1 base, with 16 bases between them. The CDR3 loop reads CASSQDWGGGGSNQPQHF. CDR3 nucleotide sequence: TGTGCCAGCAGCCAAGATTGGGGGGGTGGGGGGAGCAATCAGCCCCAGCATTTT.

V is TRBV2 and J is TRBJ2-1, with 7 nucleotides matching TRBD1. Germline V gene data show CDR1 as SNHLY and CDR2 as FYNNEI. V was clipped by 7 bases and J by 4 bases; unmatched bases: 13. The CDR3 runs to 16 residues. This CDR3 reads CASKETTGRTYNEQFF. CDR3 in DNA: TGTGCCAGCAAGGAAACGACAGGGCGAACTTACAATGAGCAGTTCTTC.

The chain uses TRBV19 and TRBJ2-2; TRBD1 aligns across 8 bases. Germline trimming cut 6 bases from V and 3 bases from J; bases unmatched to any gene: 6. There are 15 residues in the CDR3. Germline values: CDR1 LNHDA, CDR2 SQIVND (reference sequence). The CDR3 loop reads CASRGDRRDTGELFF. CDR3 DNA: TGTGCCAGTAGGGGGGACAGGCGCGACACCGGGGAGCTGTTTTTT.

The chain links TRBV4-2 to TRBJ2-5, with D perhaps TRBD2 (5 bases). Trimming shortened V by 0 bases and J by 3 bases, and 11 bases separated the two germline ends. Germline V gives CDR1 LGHNA, CDR2 YNFKEQ. The CDR3 is 15 amino acids. The CDR3 bases are TGTGCCAGCAGCCAAGAGAGTCTAGCAGAAGAGACCCAGTACTTC. Encoded protein: CASSQESLAEETQYF.

The genes are TRBV7-6 and TRBJ2-1; no clear D. CDR3 length equals 16 residues. CDR1 is SGHVS and CDR2 is FNYEAQ in the germline V gene. Between the trimmed V and J ends, which lost 1 base and 0 bases, there was a span of 10 bases. The DNA of the CDR3 is TGTGCCAGCAGCTTAGGAGCGATAAGCTCCTACAATGAGCAGTTCTTC. Translated, it gives CASSLGAISSYNEQFF. Using reference TRBV7-6 and TRBJ2-1 for the parts outside the CDR3, the full variable domain is GAGVSQSPRYKVTKRGQDVALRCDPISGHVSLYWYRQALGQGPEFLTYFNYEAQQDKSGLPNDRFSAERPEGSISTLTIQRTEQRDSAMYRCASSLGAISSYNEQFFGPGTRLTVL.

The chain combines TRBV28 with TRBJ1-5, with a tentative D call TRBD1 (5 bases). Germline values: CDR1 MDHEN, CDR2 SYDVKM. The CDR3 has 14 amino acids. Between the trimmed V and J ends, which lost 6 bases and 4 bases, there was a span of 13 bases. The CDR3 loop is CASSLGVGNQPQHF. CDR3 sequence (DNA): TGTGCCAGCAGCCTAGGGGTAGGTAATCAGCCCCAGCATTTT.

The chain uses TRBV19 and TRBJ2-1, with D tentatively TRBD2 (6 bases). Germline-derived CDR1 and CDR2 are LNHDA and SQIVND (reference sequence). The CDR3 sequence is 14 residues long. V lost 7 bases and J lost 0, with 10 bases in between. The DNA for the CDR3 is TGTGCCAGTAATATCGGGAGCTCCTACAATGAGCAGTTCTTC. It translates to CASNIGSSYNEQFF.

This clone was counted between two and nine times. V is TRBV12-5 and J is TRBJ2-3; D may be TRBD2 (6 bases). The V gene's germline CDR1 is LGHNT and CDR2 FRNRAP. The V and J ends lost 5 bases and 4 bases respectively, with 7 bases between them. The CDR3 totals 12 residues. CDR3 sequence reads: CASGTGADTQYF. CDR3 bases: TGTGCTAGTGGTACGGGGGCAGATACGCAGTATTTT.

This clone has a handful of counts. J is TRBJ2-7 and V is TRBV12-5; possibly TRBD1 for D (6 bases). The V and J ends lost 1 base and 6 bases respectively, with 19 bases between them. The CDR3 is 16 residues long. Germline CDR1 is LGHNT and CDR2 is FRNRAP. CDR3 loop: CASGLEARGIRGEQYF. DNA for the CDR3: TGTGCTAGTGGTTTGGAGGCCCGAGGGATCAGGGGCGAGCAGTACTTC.

V gene TRBV12-5 combines with J gene TRBJ1-5, with TRBD1 matching over 11 bases. The CDR3 is 20 residues long. CDR1 is LGHNT, CDR2 FRNRAP, per germline. Losses at the gene ends were 0 bases for V and 1 base for J; bases not matched to a gene: 11. The CDR3, as DNA: TGTGCTAGTGGTTTGGTAATCGGGACAGGGGGTACCCTAAGCAATCAGCCCCAGCATTTT. Its translation: CASGLVIGTGGTLSNQPQHF.

Regarding this clone: This CDR3 fails to terminate in the conserved phenylalanine or tryptophan, so it likely reflects a read error. The chain links TRBV11-2 to TRBJ2-7; 10 bases align to TRBD1. V was pared by 4 bases and J by 5 bases, with 8 bases of the junction left unmatched. Germline V gene sequence: CDR1 SGHAT, CDR2 FQNNGV. CDR3 length: 15 residues. CDR3 bases: TGTGCCAGCAGCTCCTCCGGGACAGGGGCACACGAGCAGTACCTC. Protein product: CASSSSGTGAHEQYL.

About this clone itself: Sequence at one end of the junction differs from germline and may be a read error. The rearrangement uses TRBV5-8 and TRBJ2-7; 8 positions agree with TRBD1. The germline CDR1 and CDR2 sequences are SGHTS and YDEGEE. The CDR3 loop spans 13 amino acids. The CDR3 spells CASSLAPDRAPSF. The CDR3 DNA reads TGTGCCAGCAGCTTGGCTCCGGACAGGGCCCCATCTTTC.

This chain uses TRBV28 with TRBJ2-7, with 9 bases identical to TRBD1. The J segment lost 6 bases and the V segment lost 0 bases, leaving 0 bases of the junction unmatched. The CDR3 is 13 amino acids. Germline lookup yields CDR1 MDHEN and CDR2 SYDVKM. CDR3 in amino acids: CASSLWTGGEQYF. The CDR3 DNA is TGTGCCAGCAGTTTATGGACAGGGGGCGAGCAGTACTTC.

The chain uses TRBV19 and TRBJ1-2; 7 bases line up with TRBD1. The CDR3 runs 15 residues. J lost 4 bases, V lost 6 bases, and 11 bases had no gene match. Germline-derived CDR1 and CDR2 are LNHDA and SQIVND (reference sequence). The CDR3 DNA is TGTGCCAGTAGAATAACAGGGGCGTCGGGCTATGGCTACACCTTC. This sequence encodes CASRITGASGYGYTF.

This clone appeared once. The chain carries TRBV29-1 and TRBJ1-3; the D gene is possibly TRBD1 (6 bases). Trimming left V 6 bases short and J 2 bases short, with 14 bases between. Germline lookup yields CDR1 SQVTM and CDR2 ANQGSEA. The CDR3 runs to 14 residues. As DNA, the CDR3 is TGCAGCGTGGACGGGGGGCGGACTGGAAACACCATATATTTT. This translates into CSVDGGRTGNTIYF.

The table lists this clone with a few counts. The rearrangement links TRBV5-1 to TRBJ2-3, with TRBD2 matching 8 bases. V lost 0 bases to trimming and J lost 3 bases; unmatched junction nucleotides: 0. CDR1 is SGHRS and CDR2 is YFSETQ in the germline V gene. This CDR3 contains 14 residues. Here the CDR3 reads CASSLGGRTDTQYF. CDR3 nucleotides: TGCGCCAGCAGCTTGGGCGGGAGGACAGATACGCAGTATTTT.

V gene TRBV27 combines with J gene TRBJ2-5, with 9 bases lining up with TRBD1. The CDR3 runs to 15 residues. Germline V gene lookup returns CDR1 MNHEY and CDR2 SMNVEV (reference sequence). The trim removed 6 bases at V and 5 bases at J, leaving 10 bases unmatched. CDR3 DNA sequence: TGTGCCAGCAGAGAGGGACAGGGTTGGTCGGAGACCCAGTACTTC. This codes for CASREGQGWSETQYF.

The chain employs TRBV4-3 and TRBJ1-5; D is ambiguous. The CDR3 covers 13 residues. Germline assignment: CDR1 LGHNA and CDR2 YSLEER. The ends were cut back, 0 bases at V and 5 bases at J, with 5 bases in the middle. CDR3 in DNA: TGCGCCAGCAGCCAAGATCTTTATCAGCCCCAGCATTTT. Protein product: CASSQDLYQPQHF.

The table lists this clone with many counts. The chain recombines TRBV6-5 with TRBJ2-7, with D possibly being TRBD1 (6 bases). The germline V and J ends were trimmed by 0 bases and 4 bases, with 13 bases remaining between them. CDR1 is MNHEY, CDR2 SVGAGI, per germline. This CDR3 has 15 amino acids. The CDR3 protein is CASSYSRGIGYEQYF. CDR3 DNA: TGTGCCAGCAGTTACTCGAGGGGGATCGGTTACGAGCAGTACTTC.

The chain carries TRBV2 and TRBJ2-1, with TRBD1 matching 10 bases. CDR3 size: 14 residues. From germline, CDR1 is SNHLY and CDR2 FYNNEI. The junction had 4 bases not matched to a gene; V was cut back by 7 bases and J by 4 bases. CDR3 region: CASKGTGAYNEQFF. CDR3 DNA: TGTGCCAGCAAAGGGACAGGGGCATACAATGAGCAGTTCTTC. Complete variable domain (other parts from reference TRBV2 and TRBJ2-1): EPEVTQTPSHQVTQMGQEVILRCVPISNHLYFYWYRQILGQKVEFLVSFYNNEISEKSEIFDDQFSVERPDGSNFTLKIRSTKLEDSAMYFCASKGTGAYNEQFFGPGTRLTVL.

This clone was counted a few times. The chain combines TRBV10-3 with TRBJ1-1, with a weak D call TRBD1 (5 bases). The V gene lost 2 bases and the J gene lost 1 base, with 11 bases spanning the gap. CDR1 ENHRY and CDR2 SYGVKD come from the germline V gene. This CDR3 has 15 residues. The DNA for the CDR3 is TGTGCCATCAGTGAGGCGTCAGGGCGGAACACTGAAGCTTTCTTT. It specifies CAISEASGRNTEAFF.

The rearrangement links TRBV10-2 to TRBJ2-5, with no clear D. Germline V CDR1 and CDR2: WSHSY, SAAADI. V was trimmed by 2 bases and J by 1 base, leaving 8 bases between them. The CDR3 loop spans 14 amino acids. The CDR3 sequence is CASSEQRFQETQYF. The CDR3 bases are TGCGCCAGCAGTGAGCAACGGTTCCAAGAGACCCAGTACTTC.

The DNA for the CDR3 is TGTGCCAGCAGTTTAAATGTCATCGGGGAGCTGTTTTTT. Amino acids: CASSLNVIGELFF. The V call is TRBV28, the J call TRBJ2-2; no clear D gene. V was trimmed by 2 bases and J by 7 bases, leaving 8 bases between them. Germline lookup yields CDR1 MDHEN and CDR2 SYDVKM. The CDR3 extends over 13 amino acids.

In the case of this clone: One junction end does not reproduce the germline sequence, and a read error may be involved. The genes are TRBV28 and TRBJ1-2, with D perhaps matching TRBD1 (5 bases). Germline V lookup: CDR1 MDHEN, CDR2 SYDVKM. This CDR3 spans 12 amino acids. CDR3 bases: TGTGCCAACAGTTTACAAGGACACTGGTACACCTTC. Its translation is CANSLQGHWYTF.

The chain employs TRBV28 and TRBJ2-7; no reliable D call. Trimming shortened V by 5 bases and J by 4 bases, and 9 bases separated the two germline ends. Germline CDR1 MDHEN, CDR2 SYDVKM. This CDR3 comprises 12 residues. The CDR3 DNA is TGTGCCAGCAGTCCCACATCATACGAGCAGTACTTC. Its translation: CASSPTSYEQYF.

The gene calls are TRBV11-2 and TRBJ2-6; a weak D match, TRBD1 (5 bases). The CDR3 runs to 15 residues. V dropped 1 base and J dropped 4 bases, with 8 bases sitting between them. Germline V gives CDR1 SGHAT, CDR2 FQNNGV. The CDR3 loop is CASSLGRVGANVLTF. CDR3 nucleotide sequence: TGTGCCAGCAGCTTAGGCAGGGTGGGGGCCAACGTCCTGACTTTC. Full variable domain (rest looked up from reference TRBV11-2 and TRBJ2-6): EAGVAQSPRYKIIEKRQSVAFWCNPISGHATLYWYQQILGQGPKLLIQFQNNGVVDDSQLPKDRFSAERLKGVDSTLKIQPAKLEDSAVYLCASSLGRVGANVLTFGAGSRLTVL.

In its sample, this clone was seen once. For the CDR3, the DNA is TGTGCCAGCAGTGCACCGCAGGGGGTGTCTAATCAGCCCCAGCATTTT. This translates into CASSAPQGVSNQPQHF. The chain recombines TRBV2 with TRBJ1-5; 7 bases agree with TRBD1. V lost 4 bases to trimming and J lost 4 bases; unmatched junction nucleotides: 10. CDR3 length: 16 residues. CDR1 SNHLY and CDR2 FYNNEI come from the germline V gene.